This TCR beta chain was observed in a study of response to subunit inactivated influenza vaccine. Germline lookup yields CDR1 DFQATT and CDR2 SNEGSKA (reference sequence). The CDR3 consists of 13 residues. With 0 bases removed from V and 14 bases from J, the gap between germline ends came to 16 bases. TCRdb re-called the RT-PCR reads through MiXCR, storing one row per CDR3 protein. Of 400,000 to 550,000 distinct CDR3 sequences in the sample, over 25% are singletons; the top ten hold approximately 1.9%. In its sample, this clonotype was seen a few times. The chain couples TRBV20-1 to TRBJ1-4; the D gene is possibly TRBD1 (5 bases). The sequencing here drew on CD4+ T cells sorted from PBMCs, taken roughly 5 days after vaccination. The TCR comes from a man aged 45-65 years who received an inactivated influenza vaccine. The CDR3 protein is CSAREQGRSGLFF. DNA of the CDR3: TGCAGTGCTAGAGAGCAGGGACGGTCAGGGCTGTTTTTT.